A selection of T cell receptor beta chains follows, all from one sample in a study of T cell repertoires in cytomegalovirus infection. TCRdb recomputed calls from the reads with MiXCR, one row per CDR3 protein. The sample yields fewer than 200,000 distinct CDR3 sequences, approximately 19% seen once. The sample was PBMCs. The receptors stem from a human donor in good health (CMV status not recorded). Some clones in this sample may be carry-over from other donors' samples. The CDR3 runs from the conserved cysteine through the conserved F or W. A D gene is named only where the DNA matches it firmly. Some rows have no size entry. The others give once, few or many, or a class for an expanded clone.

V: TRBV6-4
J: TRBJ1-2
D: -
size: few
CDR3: CASSDSETDGYTF
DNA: TGTGCCAGCAGTGACTCGGAGACAGATGGCTACACCTTC

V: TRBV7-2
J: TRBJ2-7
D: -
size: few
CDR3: CASSFGGSYEQYF
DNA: TGTGCCAGCAGCTTTGGGGGCTCCTACGAGCAGTACTTC

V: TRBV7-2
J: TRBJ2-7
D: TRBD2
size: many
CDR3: CASSRGSGPGYEQYF
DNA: TGTGCCAGCAGCCGTGGTAGCGGGCCGGGCTACGAGCAGTACTTC

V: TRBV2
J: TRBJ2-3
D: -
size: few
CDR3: CASTGGRTTDTQYF
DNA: TGTGCCAGCACGGGCGGGCGCACCACAGATACGCAGTATTTT

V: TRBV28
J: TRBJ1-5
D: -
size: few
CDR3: CASHWSGGNQPQHF
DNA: TGTGCCAGCCATTGGTCAGGGGGCAATCAGCCCCAGCATTTT

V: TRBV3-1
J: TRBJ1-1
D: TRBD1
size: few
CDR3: CASSQAGGRTEAFF
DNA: TGTGCCAGCAGCCAAGCAGGGGGGAGAACTGAAGCTTTCTTT

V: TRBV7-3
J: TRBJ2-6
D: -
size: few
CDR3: CASSLSRGGANVLTF
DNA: TGTGCCAGCAGCTTAAGTCGGGGTGGGGCCAACGTCCTGACTTTC

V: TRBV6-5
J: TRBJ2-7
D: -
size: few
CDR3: CASSYSSSSYEQYF
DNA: TGTGCCAGCAGTTATAGTTCCTCCTCCTACGAGCAGTACTTC

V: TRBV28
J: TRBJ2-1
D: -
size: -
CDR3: CASSFQVYNEQFF
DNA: TGTGCCAGCAGTTTTCAGGTGTACAATGAGCAGTTCTTC

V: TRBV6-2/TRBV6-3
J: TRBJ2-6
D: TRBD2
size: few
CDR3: CASSYLAGSGANVLTF
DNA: TGTGCCAGCAGTTACCTAGCGGGCTCAGGGGCCAACGTCCTGACTTTC

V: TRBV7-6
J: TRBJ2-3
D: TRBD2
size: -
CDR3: CASSSSGRFSDTQYF
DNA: TGTGCCAGCAGCTCTAGCGGGAGGTTCTCAGATACGCAGTATTTT

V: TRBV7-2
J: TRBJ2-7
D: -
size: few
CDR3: CASSPRGLSLDEQYF
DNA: TGTGCCAGCAGCCCCAGGGGACTCTCGTTGGACGAGCAGTACTTC

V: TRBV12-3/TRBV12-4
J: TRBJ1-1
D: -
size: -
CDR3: CASSFSTGNTEAFF
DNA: TGTGCCAGCAGTTTCAGCACGGGCAACACTGAAGCTTTCTTT

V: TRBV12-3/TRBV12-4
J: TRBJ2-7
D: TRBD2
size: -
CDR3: CATKRGDSYEQYF
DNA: TGTGCCACGAAGCGGGGGGACAGCTACGAGCAGTACTTC

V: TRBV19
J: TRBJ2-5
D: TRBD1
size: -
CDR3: CASRDRGKETQYF
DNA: TGTGCCAGTAGGGACAGGGGAAAAGAGACCCAGTACTTC

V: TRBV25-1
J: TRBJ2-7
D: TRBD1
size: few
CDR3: CASSGTGSSYEQYF
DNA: TGTGCCAGCAGTGGGACAGGGAGCTCCTACGAGCAGTACTTC

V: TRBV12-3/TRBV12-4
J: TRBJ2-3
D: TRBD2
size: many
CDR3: CASSRTLAGGPADTQYF
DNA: TGTGCCAGCAGTCGGACCCTAGCGGGGGGGCCGGCAGATACGCAGTATTTT

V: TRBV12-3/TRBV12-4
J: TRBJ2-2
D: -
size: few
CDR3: CASSFRRLNTGELFF
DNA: TGTGCCAGCAGTTTCCGGAGATTGAACACCGGGGAGCTGTTTTTT

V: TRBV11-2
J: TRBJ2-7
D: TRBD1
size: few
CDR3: CASSPTGVAESYEQYF
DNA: TGTGCCAGCAGCCCTACAGGGGTGGCTGAATCCTACGAGCAGTACTTC

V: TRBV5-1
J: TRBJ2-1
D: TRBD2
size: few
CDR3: CASSGTPGQGLAGDNEQFF
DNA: TGCGCCAGCAGCGGGACCCCGGGACAGGGACTAGCGGGGGACAATGAGCAGTTCTTC

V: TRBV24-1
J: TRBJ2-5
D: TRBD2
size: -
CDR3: CATSDFQAGVGETQYF
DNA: TGTGCCACCAGTGATTTCCAAGCGGGAGTTGGAGAGACCCAGTACTTC

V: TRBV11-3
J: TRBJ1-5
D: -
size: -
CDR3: CASSPRHGTSQPQHF
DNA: TGTGCCAGCAGCCCGAGACACGGGACTAGTCAGCCCCAGCATTTT

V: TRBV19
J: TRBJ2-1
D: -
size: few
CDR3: CATSPGDLSYEQFF
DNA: TGTGCCACTAGCCCAGGGGATTTATCATATGAGCAGTTCTTC

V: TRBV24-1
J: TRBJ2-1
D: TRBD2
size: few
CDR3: CATSDRTSGSDEQFF
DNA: TGTGCCACCAGTGACAGGACTAGCGGCTCCGATGAGCAGTTCTTC

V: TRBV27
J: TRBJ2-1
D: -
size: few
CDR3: CASSLGWPGEQFF
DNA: TGTGCCAGCAGTTTAGGGTGGCCAGGTGAGCAGTTCTTC

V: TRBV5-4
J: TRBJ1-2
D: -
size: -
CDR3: CASNRDVSYGYTF
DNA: TGTGCCAGCAACCGAGACGTTAGCTATGGCTACACCTTC

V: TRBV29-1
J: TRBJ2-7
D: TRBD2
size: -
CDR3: CSVIRLAERSSYEQYF
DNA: TGCAGCGTTATAAGACTAGCGGAACGGAGCTCCTACGAGCAGTACTTC

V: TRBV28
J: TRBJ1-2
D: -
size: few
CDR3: CASIDNYGYTF
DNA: TGTGCCAGCATAGACAACTATGGCTACACCTTC

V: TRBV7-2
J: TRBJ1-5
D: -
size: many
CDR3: CASSLETSQPQHF
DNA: TGTGCCAGCAGCTTAGAGACCTCTCAGCCCCAGCATTTT

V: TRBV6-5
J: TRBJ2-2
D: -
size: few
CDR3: CASSYSRNVGGIGELFF
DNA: TGTGCCAGCAGTTACTCGAGGAACGTGGGCGGGATCGGGGAGCTGTTTTTT

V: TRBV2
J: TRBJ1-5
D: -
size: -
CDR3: CACSGTLTGSNQPQHF
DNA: TGTGCCTGTTCCGGGACCCTCACGGGTAGCAATCAGCCCCAGCATTTT

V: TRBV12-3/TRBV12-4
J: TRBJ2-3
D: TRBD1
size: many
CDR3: CASSFGQGWTDTQYF
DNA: TGTGCCAGCAGTTTCGGACAGGGGTGGACAGATACGCAGTATTTT